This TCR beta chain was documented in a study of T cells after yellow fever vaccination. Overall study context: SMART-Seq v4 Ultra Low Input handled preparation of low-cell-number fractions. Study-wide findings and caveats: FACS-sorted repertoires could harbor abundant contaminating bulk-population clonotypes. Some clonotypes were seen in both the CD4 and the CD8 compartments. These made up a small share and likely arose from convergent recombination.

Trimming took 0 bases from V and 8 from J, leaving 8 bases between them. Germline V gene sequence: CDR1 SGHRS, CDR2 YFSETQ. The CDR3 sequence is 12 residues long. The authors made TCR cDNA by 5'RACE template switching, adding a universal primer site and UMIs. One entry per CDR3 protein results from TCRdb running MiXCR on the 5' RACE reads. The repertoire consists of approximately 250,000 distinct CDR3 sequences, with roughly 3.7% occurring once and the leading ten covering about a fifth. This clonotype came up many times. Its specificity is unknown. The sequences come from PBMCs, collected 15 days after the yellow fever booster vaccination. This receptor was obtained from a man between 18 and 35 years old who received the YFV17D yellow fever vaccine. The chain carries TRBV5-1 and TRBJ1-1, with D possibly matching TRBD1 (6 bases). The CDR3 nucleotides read TGCGCCAGCAGCTTGGGGGGGCAGGAAGCTTTCTTT. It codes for CASSLGGQEAFF.